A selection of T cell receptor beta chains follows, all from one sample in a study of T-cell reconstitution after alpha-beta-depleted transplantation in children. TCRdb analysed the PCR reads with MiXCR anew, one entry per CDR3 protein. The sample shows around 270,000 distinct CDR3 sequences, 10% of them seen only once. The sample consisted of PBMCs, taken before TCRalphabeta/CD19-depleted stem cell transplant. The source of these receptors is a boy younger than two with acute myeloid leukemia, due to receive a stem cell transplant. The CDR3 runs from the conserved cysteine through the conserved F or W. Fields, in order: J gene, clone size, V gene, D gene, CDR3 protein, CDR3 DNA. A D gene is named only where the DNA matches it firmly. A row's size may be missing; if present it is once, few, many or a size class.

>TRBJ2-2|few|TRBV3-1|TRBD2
CASSQDFGGRFSAGELFF
TGTGCCAGCAGCCAAGATTTTGGCGGGAGATTTTCGGCCGGGGAGCTGTTTTTT
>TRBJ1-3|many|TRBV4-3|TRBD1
CASSQDLDRTLSGNTIYF
TGCGCCAGCAGCCAAGATCTGGACAGGACCCTCTCTGGAAACACCATATATTTT
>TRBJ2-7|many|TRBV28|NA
CASLDTYEQYF
TGTGCCAGCTTGGACACCTACGAGCAGTACTTC
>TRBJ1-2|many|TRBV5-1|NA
CASSHGLIYGYTF
TGCGCCAGCAGCCACGGACTGATTTATGGCTACACCTTC
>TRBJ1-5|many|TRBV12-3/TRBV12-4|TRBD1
CASRWTGGDDQPQHF
TGTGCCAGCAGGTGGACAGGGGGCGATGATCAGCCCCAGCATTTT
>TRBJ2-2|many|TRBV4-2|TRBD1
CASSQDRGPGELFF
TGTGCCAGCAGCCAAGATAGGGGGCCGGGGGAGCTGTTTTTT
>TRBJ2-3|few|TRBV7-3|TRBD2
CASSPGLGTTDTHF
TGTGCCAGCAGCCCGGGACTAGGGACTACAGATACGCATTTT
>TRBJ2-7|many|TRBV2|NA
CASRPTGSYEQYF
TGTGCCAGCAGACCCACAGGGAGCTACGAGCAGTACTTC
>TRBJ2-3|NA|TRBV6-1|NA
CASSAFREPDTQYF
TGTGCCAGCAGTGCCTTCAGGGAGCCAGATACGCAGTATTTT
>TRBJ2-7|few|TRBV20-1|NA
CSAREFRGDAYEQYF
TGCAGTGCTAGAGAGTTTCGAGGGGACGCCTACGAGCAGTACTTC
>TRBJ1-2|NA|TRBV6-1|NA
CASSEGAGANYGYTF
TGTGCCAGCAGTGAAGGTGCAGGGGCAAACTATGGCTACACCTTC
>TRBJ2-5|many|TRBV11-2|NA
CASSLLPQGNSQETQYF
TGTGCCAGCAGCTTACTTCCGCAGGGAAATAGTCAAGAGACCCAGTACTTC
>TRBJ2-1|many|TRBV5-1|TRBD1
CASSPRWDRGLGEQFF
TGCGCCAGCAGCCCTCGATGGGACAGGGGGCTGGGTGAGCAGTTCTTC
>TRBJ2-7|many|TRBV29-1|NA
CSVLGGEGYEQYF
TGCAGCGTTCTGGGGGGAGAGGGCTACGAGCAGTACTTC
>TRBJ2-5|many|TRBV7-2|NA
CASSLAGETQYF
TGTGCCAGCAGCTTAGCGGGAGAGACCCAGTACTTC
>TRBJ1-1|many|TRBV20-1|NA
CSARGPDRPTEAFF
TGCAGTGCTAGGGGTCCCGACAGGCCCACTGAAGCTTTCTTT
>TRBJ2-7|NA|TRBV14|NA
CASTAGVSYEQYF
TGTGCCAGCACCGCCGGTGTCTCCTACGAGCAGTACTTC
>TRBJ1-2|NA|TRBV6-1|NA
CASSEAHGQALYGYTF
TGTGCCAGCAGTGAAGCGCACGGGCAGGCCCTCTATGGCTACACCTTC
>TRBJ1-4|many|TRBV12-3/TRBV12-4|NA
CASSPDATNEKLFF
TGTGCCAGCAGTCCTGATGCAACTAATGAAAAACTGTTTTTT
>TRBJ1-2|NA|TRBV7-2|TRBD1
CASSLARGRQGVTYGYTF
TGTGCCAGCAGCTTAGCGCGAGGCAGACAGGGCGTTACCTATGGCTACACCTTC
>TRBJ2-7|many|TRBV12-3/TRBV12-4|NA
CASSLGASLGYEQYF
TGTGCCAGCAGTTTAGGCGCTTCCCTCGGGTACGAGCAGTACTTC
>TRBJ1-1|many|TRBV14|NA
CASSQGRGLGTEAFF
TGTGCCAGCAGCCAAGGCCGGGGGCTAGGGACTGAAGCTTTCTTT
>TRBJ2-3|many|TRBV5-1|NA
CASSSHWLAREDTQYF
TGCGCCAGCAGCTCCCATTGGCTAGCACGGGAAGATACGCAGTATTTT
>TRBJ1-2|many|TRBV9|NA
CASSVAEGRDNYGYTF
TGTGCCAGCAGCGTAGCAGAGGGGAGAGATAACTATGGCTACACCTTC
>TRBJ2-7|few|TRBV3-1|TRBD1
CASSRDRVTYEQYF
TGTGCCAGCAGCCGGGACAGGGTGACCTACGAGCAGTACTTC
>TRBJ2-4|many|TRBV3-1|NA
CASSHGAVAKNIQYF
TGTGCCAGCAGCCACGGGGCCGTAGCCAAAAACATTCAGTACTTC
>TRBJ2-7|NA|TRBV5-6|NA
CASSLGRPAYEQYF
TGTGCCAGCAGCTTGGGCAGACCCGCCTACGAGCAGTACTTC
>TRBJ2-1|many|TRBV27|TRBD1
CASSLGTGLVNEQFF
TGTGCCAGCAGTCTCGGGACAGGGCTGGTCAATGAGCAGTTCTTC
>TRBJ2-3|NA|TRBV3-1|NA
CASSQDAPRTISVTDTQYF
TGTGCCAGCAGCCAAGATGCTCCGAGGACAATATCAGTCACAGATACGCAGTATTTT
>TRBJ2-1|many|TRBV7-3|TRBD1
CASSPGEGAYNEQFF
TGTGCCAGCAGCCCTGGTGAGGGGGCATACAATGAGCAGTTCTTC
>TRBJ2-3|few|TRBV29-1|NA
CSVERGTSTDTQYF
TGCAGCGTTGAAAGAGGGACCTCCACAGATACGCAGTATTTT
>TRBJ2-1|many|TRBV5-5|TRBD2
CASSSGTSGSNEQFF
TGTGCCAGCAGCTCCGGGACTAGCGGGAGCAATGAGCAGTTCTTC
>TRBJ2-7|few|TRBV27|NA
CASSLVHPYEQYF
TGTGCCAGCAGTTTGGTTCACCCGTACGAGCAGTACTTC
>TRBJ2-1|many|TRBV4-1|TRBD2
CASSLSGRAYNEQFF
TGTGCCAGCAGTCTGAGCGGGAGGGCCTACAATGAGCAGTTCTTC
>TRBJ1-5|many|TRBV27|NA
CASSLLGRDRQPQHF
TGTGCCAGCAGTCTCCTAGGCAGGGACCGCCAGCCCCAGCATTTT
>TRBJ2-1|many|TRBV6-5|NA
CATGGNEQFF
TGTGCCACCGGGGGAAATGAGCAGTTCTTC
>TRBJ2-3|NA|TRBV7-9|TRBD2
CASSLKGTSGRTDTQYF
TGTGCCAGCAGCTTAAAAGGGACTAGCGGGAGGACAGATACGCAGTATTTT
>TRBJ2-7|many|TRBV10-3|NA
CAISLGGGDGAYEQYF
TGTGCCATCAGTCTCGGAGGGGGGGACGGAGCCTACGAGCAGTACTTC
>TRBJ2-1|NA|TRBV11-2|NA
CASSFEYNEQFF
TGTGCCAGCAGCTTTGAATACAATGAGCAGTTCTTC